Following are 30 T cell receptor beta chains from one sample sequenced in a study of OX40 agonist ivuxolimab in advanced cancers. Libraries were prepared by immunoSEQ multiplex PCR; TCRdb keeps only in-frame clonotypes and omits some of them. The table shows fewer than 65,000 clones, with approximately 79% occurring only once. The sample consisted of CD4+ or CD8+ T cells sorted from blood, taken in a trial of the OX40 agonist ivuxolimab. The receptors derive from an adult with an advanced solid tumor such as melanoma, head and neck, liver or kidney cancer.

This sequence joins TRBV18 and TRBJ2-1; D possibly corresponds to TRBD1 (6 bases). Germline CDR1 and CDR2: KGHSH and LQKENI. The CDR3 is made up of 15 amino acids. Trimming stripped 1 base from V and 5 bases from J, with 12 bases between. CDR3 coding DNA: TGTGCCAGCTCACCACTTACAGGGTTTAACAATGAGCAGTTCTTC. This encodes CASSPLTGFNNEQFF.

This chain joins TRBV7-3 and TRBJ2-2, with a weak D call TRBD1 (6 bases). The CDR3 totals 13 residues. V was cut by 5 bases and J by 6 bases, with 10 bases left in between. Germline lookup yields CDR1 SGHTA and CDR2 FQGTGA. The CDR3 reads CASSRQDAGELFF. The CDR3, as DNA: TGTGCCAGCAGCCGACAGGACGCCGGGGAGCTGTTTTTT.

V usage is TRBV6-6 and J usage is TRBJ2-7; no definite D call. Trimming cost V 2 bases and J 0 bases, with 14 bases left between them. CDR1 MNHNY and CDR2 SVGAGI come from the germline V gene (reference sequence). The CDR3 is 16 residues long. The chain's CDR3 is CASSYTQPSTSYEQYF. For the CDR3, the DNA is TGTGCCAGCAGTTACACGCAGCCCTCCACCTCCTACGAGCAGTACTTC.

This sequence joins TRBV27 and TRBJ2-3, with D unresolved. The germline gives CDR1 MNHEY, CDR2 SMNVEV (reference sequence). Trimming left V 2 bases short and J 2 bases short, with 29 bases between. The CDR3 extends over 21 amino acids. The CDR3 DNA sequence: TGTGCCAGCAGTTTACTACGGATTGGCTCACACCCAAAGCTCCACACAGATACGCAGTATTTT. It specifies CASSLLRIGSHPKLHTDTQYF.

The gene calls are TRBV27 and TRBJ1-4; 8 bases line up with TRBD1. CDR1 and CDR2 (germline): MNHEY, SMNVEV (reference sequence). V lost 4 bases and J lost 5; bases outside the gene matches: 3. The CDR3 has 14 amino acids. CDR3 sequence: CASSSRDRNEKLFF. The CDR3 DNA follows: TGTGCCAGCAGTTCCCGGGACAGGAATGAAAAACTGTTTTTT.

The V call is TRBV20-1, the J call TRBJ2-5; no clear D gene. V lost 5 bases, J lost 4 bases, and 8 bases lay in between. This CDR3 has 11 residues. In germline, CDR1 is DFQATT, CDR2 SNEGSKA (reference sequence). The CDR3 DNA sequence: TGCAGTGCTCCGAAGGGAGAGACCCAGTACTTC. This translates into CSAPKGETQYF.

This chain connects TRBV4-3 to TRBJ2-2, with D hard to call. Per the germline V gene, CDR1 is LGHNA and CDR2 is YSLEER. V was trimmed by 4 bases and J by 6 bases, leaving 9 bases between them. The CDR3 runs to 13 residues. The CDR3 is CASSLPLAGELFF. The CDR3 DNA sequence: TGCGCCAGCAGCCTACCGCTGGCCGGGGAGCTGTTTTTT.

The gene calls are TRBV6-5 and TRBJ2-2; D remains unclear. CDR1 and CDR2 (germline): MNHEY, SVGAGI. The length of the CDR3 is 15 residues. Trimming left V 3 bases short and J 5 bases short, with 13 bases between. For the CDR3, the DNA is TGTGCCAGCAGTTATGTTCCCCCGGAGACCGGGGAGCTGTTTTTT. Its translation: CASSYVPPETGELFF.

This chain links TRBV30 with TRBJ2-3; the match to TRBD2 covers 14 bases. This CDR3 comprises 15 residues. Germline assignment: CDR1 GTSNPN and CDR2 SVGIG (reference sequence). V was clipped by 3 bases and J by 3 bases; unmatched bases: 2. The CDR3 nucleotides are TGTGCCTGGAGGGGGACTAGCGGGAGTACAGATACGCAGTATTTT. Protein product: CAWRGTSGSTDTQYF.

About this clone itself: The sample holds other DNA sequences that translate to the same CDR3. The rearrangement links TRBV7-2 to TRBJ1-2; 7 bases match TRBD1. J gave up 8 bases and V 1 base, and 10 bases lay outside the gene matches. The CDR3 is 15 amino acids. CDR1 and CDR2 (germline): SGHTA, FQGNSA. The CDR3 nucleotides read TGTGCCAGCAGCTTAGTTGGCCCGGGGACAGTCGGCTACACCTTC. Amino acids: CASSLVGPGTVGYTF.

The chain combines TRBV6-6 with TRBJ2-5; the match to TRBD2 covers 12 bases. The CDR3 spans 15 residues. Unmatched junction bases numbered 6, after V lost 5 bases and J lost 5 bases. Germline V gene data show CDR1 as MNHNY and CDR2 as SVGAGI (reference sequence). The CDR3, as DNA: TGTGCCAGCAGTGGAACTAGCGGGGGGTTGGAGACCCAGTACTTC. Translation gives CASSGTSGGLETQYF.

This chain links TRBV9 with TRBJ1-6; tentative D call: TRBD1 (6 bases). The CDR3 is 14 residues long. The germline V gene encodes CDR1 SGDLS and CDR2 YYNGEE. Trimming left V 3 bases short and J 7 bases short, with 11 bases between. CDR3: CASSAGTPNSPLHF. The CDR3 coding sequence is TGTGCCAGCAGCGCCGGGACACCAAATTCACCCCTCCACTTT.

The chain employs TRBV7-2 and TRBJ2-5; TRBD1 aligns across 10 bases. Germline CDR1 SGHTA, CDR2 FQGNSA. V gave up 4 bases and J gave up 6 bases; unmatched junction bases: 8. The CDR3 is 15 amino acids. The CDR3 region has the DNA TGTGCCAGCAGCTCCGAAGGACAGGGGGGAAAGACCCAGTACTTC. It encodes CASSSEGQGGKTQYF.

The chain joins TRBV6-4 to TRBJ2-5, with 10 positions matching TRBD2. The CDR3 is 14 residues long. The germline gives CDR1 MRHNA, CDR2 SNTAGT. J gave up 4 bases and V 5 bases, and 4 bases lay outside the gene matches. The CDR3, as DNA: TGTGCCAGCAGTTACGTAGCGGGAGGAGAGACCCAGTACTTC. It codes for CASSYVAGGETQYF.

The chain uses TRBV27 and TRBJ2-5; 9 bases are a match to TRBD1. Germline V CDR1 and CDR2: MNHEY, SMNVEV (reference sequence). After removal of 2 bases from V and 4 bases from J, the junction contained 8 bases not matched to a gene. The CDR3 extends over 16 amino acids. The CDR3 spells CASSLGWRDRVETQYF. The CDR3 DNA reads TGTGCCAGCAGTTTAGGATGGCGGGACAGGGTAGAGACCCAGTACTTC.

This clone was observed a handful of times. The CDR3 is CASTGTGGAYGYTF. The DNA of the CDR3 is TGCGCCAGCACAGGGACAGGGGGCGCCTATGGCTACACCTTC. The rearrangement joins TRBV5-1 to TRBJ1-2; 12 bases map to TRBD1. V was pared by 6 bases and J by 4 bases, with 4 bases of the junction left unmatched. Germline-derived CDR1 and CDR2 are SGHRS and YFSETQ. This CDR3 contains 14 residues.

The chain couples TRBV5-6 to TRBJ2-6, with a tentative D call TRBD2 (5 bases). CDR3 size: 16 residues. Germline assignment: CDR1 SGHDT and CDR2 YYEEEE. Trimming took 0 bases from V and 1 from J, leaving 8 bases between them. CDR3 in DNA: TGTGCCAGCAGCTTGGCCGGGGAGTCTGGGGCCAACGTCCTGACTTTC. Translated: CASSLAGESGANVLTF. Together with reference TRBV5-6 and TRBJ2-6, the CDR3 gives the full variable domain: DAGVTQSPTHLIKTRGQQVTLRCSPKSGHDTVSWYQQALGQGPQFIFQYYEEEERQRGNFPDRFSGHQFPNYSSELNVNALLLGDSALYLCASSLAGESGANVLTFGAGSRLTVL.

The chain is built from TRBV6-6 and TRBJ1-2; TRBD1 matches at 7 bases. The CDR3 length is 13 residues. Germline CDR1 is MNHNY and CDR2 is SVGAGI (reference sequence). Trimming removed 7 bases from V and 5 bases from J; junction bases left unmatched: 7. The CDR3 here is CASTYGTEYGYTF. CDR3 coding DNA: TGTGCCAGCACCTACGGGACAGAATATGGCTACACCTTC.

The chain recombines TRBV18 with TRBJ1-3; TRBD1 matches at 8 bases. The trim removed 3 bases at V and 0 bases at J, leaving 7 bases unmatched. Germline CDR1 is KGHSH and CDR2 is LQKENI. This CDR3 region has 17 residues. The CDR3 loop is CASSPRTGSYSGNTIYF. For the CDR3, the DNA is TGTGCCAGCTCACCTCGGACAGGGAGCTACTCTGGAAACACCATATATTTT. Together with reference TRBV18 and TRBJ1-3, the CDR3 gives the full variable domain: NAGVMQNPRHLVRRRGQEARLRCSPMKGHSHVYWYRQLPEEGLKFMVYLQKENIIDESGMPKERFSAEFPKEGPSILRIQQVVRGDSAAYFCASSPRTGSYSGNTIYFGEGSWLTVV.

This clone came up a few times. This rearrangement joins TRBV5-4 to TRBJ2-7; 7 bases line up with TRBD1. The V segment lost 5 bases and the J segment 3 bases; nucleotides outside the gene matches: 8. This CDR3 spans 14 amino acids. Germline V CDR1 and CDR2: SGHNT, YYREEE (reference sequence). This CDR3 is CASRVETGSYEQYF. CDR3 in DNA: TGTGCCAGCAGGGTCGAGACAGGGAGCTACGAGCAGTACTTC.

The chain joins TRBV7-2 to TRBJ1-5, with TRBD1 identical over 8 bases. Losses at the gene ends were 1 base for V and 6 bases for J; bases not matched to a gene: 5. Germline-derived CDR1 and CDR2 are SGHTA and FQGNSA. The CDR3 contains 15 residues. Written as DNA, the CDR3 is TGTGCCAGCAGCTTAGGGACAGGGTTTCGTCAGCCCCAGCATTTT. As protein: CASSLGTGFRQPQHF. The variable domain in full, completed from reference TRBV7-2 and TRBJ1-5, reads GAGVSQSPSNKVTEKGKDVELRCDPISGHTALYWYRQSLGQGLEFLIYFQGNSAPDKSGLPSDRFSAERTGGSVSTLTIQRTQQEDSAVYLCASSLGTGFRQPQHFGDGTRLSIL.

The chain links TRBV19 to TRBJ1-1, with a possible D match to TRBD1 (5 bases). Germline V lookup: CDR1 LNHDA, CDR2 SQIVND (reference sequence). This CDR3 spans 16 amino acids. The ends were cut back, 4 bases at V and 1 base at J, with 16 bases in the middle. CDR3 loop: CASSTLSTAKNTEAFF. The DNA of the CDR3 is TGTGCCAGTAGTACCCTATCGACAGCCAAGAACACTGAAGCTTTCTTT.

As DNA, the CDR3 is TGTGCCAGCTCACCGAGACAGGAAACCTACGAGCAGTACTTC. Amino acids: CASSPRQETYEQYF. The chain joins TRBV18 to TRBJ2-7; a possible D gene is TRBD1 (6 bases). Germline V gene sequence: CDR1 KGHSH, CDR2 LQKENI. V lost 3 bases and J lost 2, with 11 bases in between. The CDR3 totals 14 residues. Full variable domain (outside the CDR3, taken from reference TRBV18 and TRBJ2-7): NAGVMQNPRHLVRRRGQEARLRCSPMKGHSHVYWYRQLPEEGLKFMVYLQKENIIDESGMPKERFSAEFPKEGPSILRIQQVVRGDSAAYFCASSPRQETYEQYFGPGTRLTVT.

This clone was detected only once. V and J are TRBV7-2 and TRBJ1-5, with no clear D. This CDR3 region has 13 residues. Germline-derived CDR1 and CDR2 are SGHTA and FQGNSA. V shed 1 base and J shed 7 bases, with 8 bases lying between them. CDR3 sequence: CASSLDWGQPQHF. The CDR3 region has the DNA TGTGCCAGCAGCTTAGACTGGGGACAGCCCCAGCATTTT.

The chain recombines TRBV30 with TRBJ1-1; 9 bases line up with TRBD1. Germline values: CDR1 GTSNPN, CDR2 SVGIG (reference sequence). CDR3 length: 17 amino acids. Trimming at V came to 8 bases and at J to 3 bases, leaving 19 bases not matched to a gene. In DNA form, the CDR3 reads TGTGCCGGAACCAAACTCCGGGACAGGGACCCTTACACTGAAGCTTTCTTT. This gives the protein CAGTKLRDRDPYTEAFF.

The chain is built from TRBV19 and TRBJ1-3; D may be TRBD1 (5 bases). V lost 8 bases and J lost 4, with 18 bases in between. CDR3 length: 15 amino acids. Germline lookup yields CDR1 LNHDA and CDR2 SQIVND (reference sequence). CDR3 nucleotide sequence: TGTGCCAGTGGTCGCGAAGGGGCTCGGGGAAACACCATATATTTT. Protein product: CASGREGARGNTIYF.

This chain joins TRBV5-1 and TRBJ2-7; weak D call: TRBD1 (5 bases). The CDR3 consists of 15 residues. V was shortened by 0 bases and J by 1 base, with 11 bases between the two germline ends. CDR1 and CDR2 (germline): SGHRS, YFSETQ. Here the CDR3 DNA reads TGCGCCAGCAGCTTGGCAGACAGACTGTCCTACGAGCAGTACTTC. Protein product: CASSLADRLSYEQYF.

The CDR3 nucleotides are TGTGCCAGTAGTATCGGACAGGGTGATATTCAGTACTTC. Translation: CASSIGQGDIQYF. V and J are TRBV19 and TRBJ2-4; TRBD1 matches 8 bases. The V segment lost 3 bases and the J segment 10 bases; nucleotides outside the gene matches: 5. CDR3 length: 13 residues. Germline assignment: CDR1 LNHDA and CDR2 SQIVND (reference sequence). The variable domain in full, completed from reference TRBV19 and TRBJ2-4, reads DGGITQSPKYLFRKEGQNVTLSCEQNLNHDAMYWYRQDPGQGLRLIYYSQIVNDFQKGDIAEGYSVSREKKESFPLTVTSAQKNPTAFYLCASSIGQGDIQYFGAGTRLSVL.

J is TRBJ1-5 and V is TRBV10-3; 9 bases fit TRBD1. V gave up 7 bases and J gave up 0 bases; unmatched junction bases: 7. The CDR3 is made up of 16 amino acids. The germline V gene encodes CDR1 ENHRY and CDR2 SYGVKD. CDR3 DNA: TGTGCCATCAAAAGACAGGGGGAAACTAGCAATCAGCCCCAGCATTTT. It codes for CAIKRQGETSNQPQHF.

This clone has only one observation. The CDR3 nucleotides are TGTGCCACAAGGACAGGAGCGAACACCGGGGAGCTGTTTTTT. This gives the protein CATRTGANTGELFF. The chain has TRBV15 and TRBJ2-2; TRBD1 matches 7 bases. CDR1 is LNHNV and CDR2 is YYDKDF in the germline V gene (reference sequence). The CDR3 is 14 residues long. V shed 9 bases and J 0 bases; nucleotides not matched to a gene: 4.